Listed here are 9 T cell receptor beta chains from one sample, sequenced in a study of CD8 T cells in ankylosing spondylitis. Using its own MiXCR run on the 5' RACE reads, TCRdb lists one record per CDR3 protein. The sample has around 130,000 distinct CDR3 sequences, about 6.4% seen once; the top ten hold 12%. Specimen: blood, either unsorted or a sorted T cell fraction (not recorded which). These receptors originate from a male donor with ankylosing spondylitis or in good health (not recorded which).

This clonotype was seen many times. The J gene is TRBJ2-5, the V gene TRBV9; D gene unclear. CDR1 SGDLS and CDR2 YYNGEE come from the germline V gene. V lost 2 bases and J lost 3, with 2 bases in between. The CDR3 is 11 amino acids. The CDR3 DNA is TGTGCCAGCAGCGTGAAAGAGACCCAGTACTTC. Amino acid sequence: CASSVKETQYF.

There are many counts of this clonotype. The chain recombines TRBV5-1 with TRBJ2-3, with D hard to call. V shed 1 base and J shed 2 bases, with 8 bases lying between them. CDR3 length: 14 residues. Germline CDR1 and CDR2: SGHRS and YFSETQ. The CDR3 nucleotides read TGCGCCAGCAGCTTGAACGCAGCCACAGATACGCAGTATTTT. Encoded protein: CASSLNAATDTQYF.

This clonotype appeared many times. CDR3 protein: CASSLGVWEQFF. The CDR3 nucleotides read TGTGCCAGCAGCTTAGGGGTGTGGGAGCAGTTCTTC. The V call is TRBV7-2, the J call TRBJ2-1, with D unresolved. Per germline, CDR1 SGHTA and CDR2 FQGNSA. V dropped 1 base and J dropped 10 bases, with 8 bases sitting between them. This CDR3 comprises 12 residues.

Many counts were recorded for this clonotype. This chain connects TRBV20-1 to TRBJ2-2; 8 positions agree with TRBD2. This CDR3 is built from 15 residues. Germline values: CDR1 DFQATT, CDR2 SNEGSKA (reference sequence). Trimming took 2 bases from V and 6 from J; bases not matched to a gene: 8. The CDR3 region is CSARPGLGDSGELFF. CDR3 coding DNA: TGCAGTGCTAGACCGGGACTAGGTGATTCCGGGGAGCTGTTTTTT.

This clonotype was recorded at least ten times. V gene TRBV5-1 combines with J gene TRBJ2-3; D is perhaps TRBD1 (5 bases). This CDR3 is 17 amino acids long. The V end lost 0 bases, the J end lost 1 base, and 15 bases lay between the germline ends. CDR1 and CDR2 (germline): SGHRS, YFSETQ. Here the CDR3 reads CASSLDFGGRGTDTQYF. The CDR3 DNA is TGCGCCAGCAGCTTGGATTTTGGTGGCAGGGGCACAGATACGCAGTATTTT.

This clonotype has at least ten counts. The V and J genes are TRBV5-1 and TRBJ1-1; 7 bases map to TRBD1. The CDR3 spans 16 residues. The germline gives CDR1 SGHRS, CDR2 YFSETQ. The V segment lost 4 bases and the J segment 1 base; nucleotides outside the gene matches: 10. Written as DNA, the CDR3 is TGCGCCAGCAGCCGAGGCCTTACAGGGGCGAACACTGAAGCTTTCTTT. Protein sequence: CASSRGLTGANTEAFF.

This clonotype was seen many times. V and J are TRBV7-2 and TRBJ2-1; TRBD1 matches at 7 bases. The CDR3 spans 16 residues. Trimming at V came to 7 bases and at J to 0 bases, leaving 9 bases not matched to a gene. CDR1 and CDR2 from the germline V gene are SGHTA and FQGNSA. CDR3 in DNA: TGTGCCAGCACACTAGGGGACAGAAGCTCCTACAATGAGCAGTTCTTC. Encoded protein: CASTLGDRSSYNEQFF.

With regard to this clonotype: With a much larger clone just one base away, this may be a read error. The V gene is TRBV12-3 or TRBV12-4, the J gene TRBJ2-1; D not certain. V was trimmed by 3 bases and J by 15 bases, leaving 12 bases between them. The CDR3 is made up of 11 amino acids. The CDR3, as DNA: TGTGCCAGCAGTTTTTCATCCCCTCCGTTCTTC. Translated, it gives CASSFSSPPFF.

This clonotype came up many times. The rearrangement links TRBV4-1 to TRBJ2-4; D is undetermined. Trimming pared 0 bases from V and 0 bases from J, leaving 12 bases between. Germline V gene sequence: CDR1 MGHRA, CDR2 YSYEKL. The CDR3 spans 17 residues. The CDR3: CASSQESGERAKNIQYF. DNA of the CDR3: TGCGCCAGCAGCCAAGAATCTGGGGAACGAGCCAAAAACATTCAGTACTTC.